The 22 T cell receptor beta chains below all came from one sample that was sequenced in a study of cytomegalovirus exposure and HLA in healthy donors. With 60 Vbeta and 13 Jbeta primers, the PCR was carried out. This table comes from immunoSEQ multiplex PCR, and its TCRdb copy is limited to in-frame clones, with some not included. The data hold 120,000 or so clones, with about 78% observed a single time. Sequencing used PBMCs. The source of these receptors is a middle-aged woman in good health and CMV-seropositive.

This sequence joins TRBV7-9 and TRBJ2-3, with a tentative D call TRBD1 (5 bases). V lost 11 bases and J lost 5, with 11 bases in between. CDR3 length: 11 residues. Germline V CDR1 and CDR2: SEHNR, FQNEAQ (reference sequence). CDR3 protein: CASEGEDTQYF. The CDR3 coding sequence is TGTGCCTCCGAAGGGGAAGATACGCAGTATTTT.

This clone was seen more than once but under ten times. The CDR3 bases are TGTGCCAGTAGTATTAGGGGTAATCAGCCCCAGCATTTT. Amino acid sequence: CASSIRGNQPQHF. This sequence joins TRBV19 and TRBJ1-5; possibly TRBD1 for D (5 bases). The V end lost 3 bases, the J end lost 4 bases, and 7 bases lay between the germline ends. This CDR3 comprises 13 residues. The germline V gene encodes CDR1 LNHDA and CDR2 SQIVND (reference sequence).

The chain recombines TRBV14 with TRBJ1-1, with 7 bases matching TRBD1. Trimming at V came to 3 bases and at J to 8 bases, leaving 3 bases not matched to a gene. Per the germline V gene, CDR1 is SGHDN and CDR2 is FVKESK. The CDR3 contains 12 residues. CDR3 DNA sequence: TGTGCCAGCAGCCAGGACAGGCTCGAAGCTTTCTTT. Translating gives CASSQDRLEAFF. The whole variable domain, filled in from reference TRBV14 and TRBJ1-1, reads EAGVTQFPSHSVIEKGQTVTLRCDPISGHDNLYWYRRVMGKEIKFLLHFVKESKQDESGMPNNRFLAERTGGTYSTLKVQPAELEDSGVYFCASSQDRLEAFFGQGTRLTVV.

The CDR3 loop is CASSSRGRTPNYGYTF. The CDR3 DNA reads TGTGCCAGCAGCTCCAGGGGGCGGACCCCTAACTATGGCTACACCTTC. V and J are TRBV7-2 and TRBJ1-2; the match to TRBD1 covers 8 bases. The CDR3 loop spans 16 amino acids. Germline loops: CDR1 SGHTA, CDR2 FQGNSA. V trimming: 4 bases; J trimming: 0 bases; junction bases outside the gene matches: 7.

This chain connects TRBV10-3 to TRBJ2-4; D possibly corresponds to TRBD2 (6 bases). V lost 10 bases and J lost 3, with 16 bases in between. This CDR3 contains 14 residues. Germline CDR1 ENHRY, CDR2 SYGVKD. The CDR3 is CASFSGDLKNIQYF. The CDR3 nucleotides read TGTGCCAGTTTCTCGGGGGACCTCAAAAACATTCAGTACTTC.

The V and J genes are TRBV6-1 and TRBJ2-5; 9 positions agree with TRBD1. CDR3 length: 16 residues. J gave up 4 bases and V 1 base, and 7 bases lay outside the gene matches. Germline V CDR1 and CDR2: MNHNS, SASEGT. The CDR3 DNA reads TGTGCCAGCAGTGAAGGAGGACAGGGGAGGTCAGAGACCCAGTACTTC. This translates into CASSEGGQGRSETQYF.

The chain's CDR3 is CASSVGGSNQPQHF. In nucleotides, the CDR3 is TGTGCCAGCAGCGTTGGAGGTAGCAATCAGCCCCAGCATTTT. The gene calls are TRBV9 and TRBJ1-5; the D is unclear. Germline V lookup: CDR1 SGDLS, CDR2 YYNGEE. This CDR3 contains 14 residues. V lost 2 bases and J lost 0, with 6 bases in between.

CDR3 sequence (DNA): TGCGCCAGCAGCCAAGAAATCGGTACGGGAGATGGCTACACCTTC. Its translation is CASSQEIGTGDGYTF. The rearrangement joins TRBV4-1 to TRBJ1-2; D remains unclear. CDR1 is MGHRA, CDR2 YSYEKL, per germline. Trimming cost V 0 bases and J 6 bases, with 14 bases left between them. This CDR3 has 15 amino acids.

The V call is TRBV7-2, the J call TRBJ2-7; the D is unclear. Trimming left V 1 base short and J 5 bases short, with 9 bases between. Germline assignment: CDR1 SGHTA and CDR2 FQGNSA. CDR3 length: 13 amino acids. DNA of the CDR3: TGTGCCAGCAGCTTAGTACGATCGGACGAGCAGTACTTC. Translation: CASSLVRSDEQYF.

The chain couples TRBV5-1 to TRBJ2-3; 12 bases map to TRBD1. Losses at the gene ends were 1 base for V and 5 bases for J; bases not matched to a gene: 11. The CDR3 consists of 18 residues. CDR1 SGHRS and CDR2 YFSETQ come from the germline V gene. The CDR3 region has the DNA TGCGCCAGCAGCTTGATTTTCGGGACAGGGGGCGGTGAAGATACGCAGTATTTT. Encoded protein: CASSLIFGTGGGEDTQYF.

The genes are TRBV6-5 and TRBJ1-1, with TRBD1 as a possible D gene (6 bases). Germline V lookup: CDR1 MNHEY, CDR2 SVGAGI. This CDR3 has 15 amino acids. Trimming took 0 bases from V and 2 from J, leaving 10 bases between them. In DNA, the CDR3 is TGTGCCAGCAGTTACTCGGACAGTTATAACACTGAAGCTTTCTTT. Its translation: CASSYSDSYNTEAFF.

V is TRBV7-9 and J is TRBJ1-5; TRBD1 aligns across 8 bases. Trimming at V came to 5 bases and at J to 3 bases, leaving 3 bases not matched to a gene. This CDR3 has 14 amino acids. Germline V gene sequence: CDR1 SEHNR, CDR2 FQNEAQ (reference sequence). The CDR3, as DNA: TGTGCCAGCAGCAAGACAGGGGCCAATCAGCCCCAGCATTTT. The encoded protein is CASSKTGANQPQHF. Combining the CDR3 with reference TRBV7-9 and TRBJ1-5 gives the whole variable domain DTGVSQNPRHKITKRGQNVTFRCDPISEHNRLYWYRQTLGQGPEFLTYFQNEAQLEKSRLLSDRFSAERPKGSFSTLEIQRTEQGDSAMYLCASSKTGANQPQHFGDGTRLSIL.

The rearrangement joins TRBV29-1 to TRBJ1-4; D is perhaps TRBD1 (5 bases). The ends were cut back, 6 bases at V and 8 bases at J, with 16 bases in the middle. Germline CDR1 and CDR2: SQVTM and ANQGSEA. The CDR3 runs to 13 residues. CDR3 coding DNA: TGCAGCGTCCGTGCGGGGCCAAGGGAAAAACTGTTTTTT. The encoded protein is CSVRAGPREKLFF.

The V call is TRBV5-1, the J call TRBJ2-5, with TRBD1 matching over 7 bases. The CDR3 length is 15 residues. With V trimmed by 0 bases and J by 4 bases, 6 bases remained unmatched. Germline CDR1 and CDR2: SGHRS and YFSETQ. The chain's CDR3 is CASSLESRGLETQYF. The CDR3, as DNA: TGCGCCAGCAGCTTGGAATCTAGGGGGCTAGAGACCCAGTACTTC.

V usage is TRBV5-4 and J usage is TRBJ1-5, with a tentative D call TRBD1 (6 bases). The CDR3 is made up of 14 amino acids. Germline assignment: CDR1 SGHNT and CDR2 YYREEE (reference sequence). Trimming pared 2 bases from V and 5 bases from J, leaving 11 bases between. CDR3 loop: CASSFDRPDQPQHF. CDR3 DNA sequence: TGTGCCAGCAGCTTTGACAGGCCCGATCAGCCCCAGCATTTT. Complete variable domain (other parts from reference TRBV5-4 and TRBJ1-5): ETGVTQSPTHLIKTRGQQVTLRCSSQSGHNTVSWYQQALGQGPQFIFQYYREEENGRGNFPPRFSGLQFPNYSSELNVNALELDDSALYLCASSFDRPDQPQHFGDGTRLSIL.

This chain connects TRBV5-1 to TRBJ1-2; 8 nucleotides line up with TRBD1. Germline trimming cut 0 bases from V and 4 bases from J; bases unmatched to any gene: 14. This CDR3 comprises 18 residues. Germline loops: CDR1 SGHRS, CDR2 YFSETQ. The CDR3 is CASSLGGMGQGARYGYTF. The DNA for the CDR3 is TGCGCCAGCAGCTTGGGAGGAATGGGTCAGGGGGCTCGCTATGGCTACACCTTC.

This clone was recorded only once. The chain couples TRBV9 to TRBJ2-2, with D maybe TRBD2 (5 bases). V dropped 1 base and J dropped 7 bases, with 11 bases sitting between them. The V gene's germline CDR1 is SGDLS and CDR2 YYNGEE. The CDR3 is 14 amino acids. Written as DNA, the CDR3 is TGTGCCAGCAGCGTATTTGGACGGGACGGGGAGCTGTTTTTT. It translates to CASSVFGRDGELFF.

This clone has only one observation. The chain couples TRBV5-1 to TRBJ1-1, with D maybe TRBD1 (5 bases). Trimming took off 0 bases at V and 1 base at J, with 7 bases between the two ends. This CDR3 is 14 amino acids long. Germline loops: CDR1 SGHRS, CDR2 YFSETQ. CDR3 protein: CASSLDRSNTEAFF. The CDR3, as DNA: TGCGCCAGCAGCTTGGACAGGTCGAACACTGAAGCTTTCTTT.

V is TRBV4-3 and J is TRBJ1-6; no clear D gene. This CDR3 is 13 amino acids long. CDR1 and CDR2 from the germline V gene are LGHNA and YSLEER. Trimming pared 4 bases from V and 12 bases from J, leaving 13 bases between. CDR3 sequence (DNA): TGCGCCAGCAGCCTTCCTAGACTGTTACCCCTCCACTTT. It is translated as CASSLPRLLPLHF.

This clone appeared once. The chain uses TRBV7-2 and TRBJ1-1; no clear D. Germline loops: CDR1 SGHTA, CDR2 FQGNSA. The V and J ends lost 6 bases and 0 bases respectively, with 8 bases between them. The CDR3 extends over 13 amino acids. The CDR3 protein is CASSPHMNTEAFF. CDR3 nucleotides: TGTGCCAGCAGTCCACACATGAACACTGAAGCTTTCTTT.

The chain links TRBV10-1 to TRBJ2-1, with 10 nucleotides matching TRBD2. The CDR3 contains 16 residues. Germline V CDR1 and CDR2: WNHNN, SYGVQD (reference sequence). The ends lost 4 bases at V and 2 bases at J; junction bases unmatched: 5. CDR3 sequence reads: CASSVRLAGAYNEQFF. DNA of the CDR3: TGCGCCAGCAGTGTACGCCTAGCGGGGGCCTACAATGAGCAGTTCTTC.

This rearrangement joins TRBV5-4 to TRBJ2-3; 14 bases fit TRBD2. The V gene end was trimmed by 1 base and the J gene end by 4 bases; junction bases not matched to a gene: 2. The CDR3 extends over 16 amino acids. Germline CDR1 reads SGHNT; CDR2 reads YYREEE (reference sequence). Written as DNA, the CDR3 is TGTGCCAGCAGCTTGAGACTAGCGGGGGGGGCAGATACGCAGTATTTT. Residues: CASSLRLAGGADTQYF.